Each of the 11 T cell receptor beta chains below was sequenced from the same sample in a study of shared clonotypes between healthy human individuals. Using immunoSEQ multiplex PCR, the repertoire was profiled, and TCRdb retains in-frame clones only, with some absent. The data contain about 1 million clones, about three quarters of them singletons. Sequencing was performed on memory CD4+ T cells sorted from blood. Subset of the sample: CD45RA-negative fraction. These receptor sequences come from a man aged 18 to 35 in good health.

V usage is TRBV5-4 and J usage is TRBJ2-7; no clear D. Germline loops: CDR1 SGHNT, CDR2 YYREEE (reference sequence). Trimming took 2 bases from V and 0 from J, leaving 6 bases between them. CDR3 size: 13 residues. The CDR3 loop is CASSLGNSYEQYF. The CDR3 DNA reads TGTGCCAGCAGCTTAGGCAACTCCTACGAGCAGTACTTC.

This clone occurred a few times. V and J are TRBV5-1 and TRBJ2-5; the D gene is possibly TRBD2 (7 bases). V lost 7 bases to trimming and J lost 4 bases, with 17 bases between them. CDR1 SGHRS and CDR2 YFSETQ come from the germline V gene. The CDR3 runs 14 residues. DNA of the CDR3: TGCGCCAGCGGTTTGGGGGGGCTAGGAGAGACCCAGTACTTC. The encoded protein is CASGLGGLGETQYF.

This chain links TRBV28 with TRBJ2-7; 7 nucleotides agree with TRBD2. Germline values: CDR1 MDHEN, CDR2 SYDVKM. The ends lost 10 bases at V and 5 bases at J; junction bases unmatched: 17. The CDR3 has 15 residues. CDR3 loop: CATIAGTKTRDEQYF. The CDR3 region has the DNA TGTGCCACCATTGCCGGGACTAAAACCAGGGACGAGCAGTACTTC.

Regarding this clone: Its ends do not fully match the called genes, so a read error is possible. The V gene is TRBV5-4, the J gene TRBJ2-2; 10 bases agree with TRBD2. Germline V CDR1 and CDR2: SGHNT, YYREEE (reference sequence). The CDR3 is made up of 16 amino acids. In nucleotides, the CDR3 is TGTACCAGCAGCCCGTTAGCGGGAGGAAACACCGGGGAGCTGTTTTTT. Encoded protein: CTSSPLAGGNTGELFF.

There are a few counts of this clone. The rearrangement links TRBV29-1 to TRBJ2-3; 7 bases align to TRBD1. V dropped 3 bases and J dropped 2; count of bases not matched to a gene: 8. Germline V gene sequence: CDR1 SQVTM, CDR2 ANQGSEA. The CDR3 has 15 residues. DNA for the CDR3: TGCAGCGTTGATAGGGGACAGACCCTCACAGATACGCAGTATTTT. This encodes CSVDRGQTLTDTQYF.

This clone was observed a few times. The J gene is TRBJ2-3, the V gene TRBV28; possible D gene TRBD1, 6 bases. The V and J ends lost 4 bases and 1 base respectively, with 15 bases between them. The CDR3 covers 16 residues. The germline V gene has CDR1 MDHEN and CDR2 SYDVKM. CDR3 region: CASSSPHREGTDTQYF. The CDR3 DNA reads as TGTGCCAGCAGTTCCCCGCACAGGGAAGGCACAGATACGCAGTATTTT.

CDR3 amino acids: CASSLLGGVENTEAFF. Written as DNA, the CDR3 is TGTGCCAGCAGTTTATTGGGGGGGGTGGAGAACACTGAAGCTTTCTTT. The V and J genes are TRBV28 and TRBJ1-1, with D possibly TRBD1 on 5 matching bases. The V end was cut by 1 base, the J end by 1 base, with 13 bases between. The CDR3 runs 16 residues. Germline V gene data show CDR1 as MDHEN and CDR2 as SYDVKM.

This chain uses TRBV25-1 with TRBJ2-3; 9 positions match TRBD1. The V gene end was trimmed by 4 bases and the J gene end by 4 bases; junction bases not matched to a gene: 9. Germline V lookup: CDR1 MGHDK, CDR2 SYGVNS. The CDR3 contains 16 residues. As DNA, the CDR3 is TGTGCCAGCAGTGCCTGGGACAGGGCTCCCGCAGATACGCAGTATTTT. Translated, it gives CASSAWDRAPADTQYF.

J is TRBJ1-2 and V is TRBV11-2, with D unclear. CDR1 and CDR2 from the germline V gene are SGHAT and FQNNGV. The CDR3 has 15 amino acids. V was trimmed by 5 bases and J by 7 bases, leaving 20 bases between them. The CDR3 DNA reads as TGTGCCAGCAGCCTCGCGGGGTCTCGATTCCGTGGCTACACCTTC. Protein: CASSLAGSRFRGYTF.

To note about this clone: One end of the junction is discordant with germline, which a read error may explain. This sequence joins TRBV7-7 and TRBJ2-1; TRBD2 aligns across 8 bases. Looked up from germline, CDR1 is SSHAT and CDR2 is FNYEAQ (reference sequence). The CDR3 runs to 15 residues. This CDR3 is CASSLQGLGGGEQFF. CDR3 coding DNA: TGTGCTAGCAGCTTACAGGGACTAGGAGGAGGCGAGCAGTTCTTC.

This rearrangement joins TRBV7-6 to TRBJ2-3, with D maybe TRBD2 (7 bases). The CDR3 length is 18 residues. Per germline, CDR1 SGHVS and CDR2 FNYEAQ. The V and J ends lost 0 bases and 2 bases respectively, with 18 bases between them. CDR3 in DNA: TGTGCCAGCAGCTTAGCGGTAGGGGGGGCGACCTCCACAGATACGCAGTATTTT. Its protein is CASSLAVGGATSTDTQYF.